This passage covers 13 T cell receptor beta chains from one sample sequenced in a study of siplizumab effects on memory and regulatory T cells. TCRdb's table, derived via immunoSEQ multiplex PCR, lists solely in-frame clones and lacks some. The top ten clones hold 1% to 1.5% of a sample with fewer than 120,000 clones, more than 90% of them seen once. The sequenced material came from CD4+ T cells sorted from blood. The receptor set was obtained from a human donor in good health.

V is TRBV9 and J is TRBJ2-7; D may be TRBD1 or TRBD2 (5 bases each). This CDR3 comprises 15 residues. V was cut by 0 bases and J by 3 bases, with 13 bases left in between. Germline V gene data show CDR1 as SGDLS and CDR2 as YYNGEE. CDR3 coding DNA: TGTGCCAGCAGCGTAGCAACGGGGCTGGGCTACGAGCAGTACTTC. Residues: CASSVATGLGYEQYF. Using reference TRBV9 and TRBJ2-7 for the parts outside the CDR3, the full variable domain is DSGVTQTPKHLITATGQRVTLRCSPRSGDLSVYWYQQSLDQGLQFLIQYYNGEERAKGNILERFSAQQFPDLHSELNLSSLELGDSALYFCASSVATGLGYEQYFGPGTRLTVT.

The rearrangement uses TRBV5-4 and TRBJ1-5; no clear D gene. Trimming left V 3 bases short and J 4 bases short, with 11 bases between. This CDR3 spans 14 amino acids. The germline V gene has CDR1 SGHNT and CDR2 YYREEE (reference sequence). The CDR3 DNA is TGTGCCAGCAGCTCCGAGGGTCTTAATCAGCCCCAGCATTTT. It codes for CASSSEGLNQPQHF.

The chain carries TRBV6-5 and TRBJ1-2; TRBD1 matches at 9 bases. Germline assignment: CDR1 MNHEY and CDR2 SVGAGI. V was clipped by 4 bases and J by 7 bases; unmatched bases: 4. This CDR3 has 13 residues. CDR3 residues: CASSSGQGVGYTF. CDR3 DNA: TGTGCCAGCAGTTCGGGACAGGGAGTTGGCTACACCTTC.

The rearrangement links TRBV5-1 to TRBJ2-2; 7 bases line up with TRBD2. After removal of 0 bases from V and 7 bases from J, the junction contained 12 bases not matched to a gene. Germline V gives CDR1 SGHRS, CDR2 YFSETQ. The CDR3 has 17 amino acids. The CDR3 nucleotides read TGCGCCAGCAGCTTGGCTCGGGGGGAGACTAGTAACGGGGAGCTGTTTTTT. The encoded protein is CASSLARGETSNGELFF. The whole variable domain, remainder taken from reference TRBV5-1 and TRBJ2-2, is KAGVTQTPRYLIKTRGQQVTLSCSPISGHRSVSWYQQTPGQGLQFLFEYFSETQRNKGNFPGRFSGRQFSNSRSEMNVSTLELGDSALYLCASSLARGETSNGELFFGEGSRLTVL.

The chain has TRBV6-5 and TRBJ2-2; D is possibly TRBD1 (6 bases). The CDR3 runs 13 residues. The V gene's germline CDR1 is MNHEY and CDR2 SVGAGI. V lost 10 bases and J lost 7, with 16 bases in between. DNA of the CDR3: TGTGCCACCGCGAGGGGGATTGGCGGGGAGCTGTTTTTT. Amino acids: CATARGIGGELFF.

This chain connects TRBV4-1 to TRBJ1-5; D possibly corresponds to TRBD1 (6 bases). V lost 5 bases and J lost 2, with 16 bases in between. The CDR3 spans 16 residues. Germline V gene sequence: CDR1 MGHRA, CDR2 YSYEKL. This CDR3 is CASSLGGGAGNQPQHF. In DNA, the CDR3 is TGCGCCAGCAGCTTGGGCGGGGGGGCTGGCAATCAGCCCCAGCATTTT.

The V call is TRBV30, the J call TRBJ1-1; D remains unclear. The ends were cut back, 7 bases at V and 3 bases at J, with 15 bases in the middle. This CDR3 has 13 residues. Germline CDR1 GTSNPN, CDR2 SVGIG (reference sequence). CDR3 sequence reads: CAYREMVYTEAFF. The CDR3 DNA reads as TGTGCCTACCGAGAGATGGTTTACACTGAAGCTTTCTTT.

The V and J genes are TRBV18 and TRBJ1-1; D gene unclear. From germline, CDR1 is KGHSH and CDR2 LQKENI. Trimming left V 4 bases short and J 0 bases short, with 12 bases between. The CDR3 has 15 amino acids. The CDR3 nucleotides are TGTGCCAGCTCACGAGATGGCTTAATGAACACTGAAGCTTTCTTT. Protein sequence: CASSRDGLMNTEAFF.

This chain uses TRBV5-1 with TRBJ2-3, with 8 nucleotides matching TRBD2. With V trimmed by 1 base and J by 6 bases, 1 base remained unmatched. Germline V gene lookup returns CDR1 SGHRS and CDR2 YFSETQ. The CDR3 is 13 amino acids. CDR3 protein: CASSLSSGDTQYF. CDR3 DNA sequence: TGCGCCAGCAGCTTGTCTAGCGGGGATACGCAGTATTTT.

The chain joins TRBV11-2 to TRBJ2-5; perhaps TRBD2 as D (5 bases). V lost 2 bases to trimming and J lost 2 bases, with 6 bases between them. The V gene's germline CDR1 is SGHAT and CDR2 FQNNGV. CDR3 length equals 13 residues. CDR3 DNA: TGTGCCAGCAGCTTACAGCGGCAAGAGACCCAGTACTTC. It codes for CASSLQRQETQYF.

The chain has TRBV18 and TRBJ1-1; D gene uncertain. The V and J ends lost 3 bases and 1 base respectively, with 9 bases between them. The CDR3 length is 14 residues. Per germline, CDR1 KGHSH and CDR2 LQKENI. The CDR3 reads CASSPLSGNTEAFF. CDR3 DNA: TGTGCCAGCTCACCCCTCTCCGGGAACACTGAAGCTTTCTTT.

The V and J genes are TRBV6-1 and TRBJ1-5; 8 bases map to TRBD1. The length of the CDR3 is 15 residues. The V gene end was trimmed by 6 bases and the J gene end by 6 bases; junction bases not matched to a gene: 10. Germline V gene data show CDR1 as MNHNS and CDR2 as SASEGT. The CDR3 loop is CASRTGTGIGQPQHF. In DNA, the CDR3 is TGTGCCAGCAGGACCGGGACAGGAATTGGTCAGCCCCAGCATTTT.

The chain carries TRBV19 and TRBJ2-3, with a weak D call TRBD1 (6 bases). The germline CDR1 and CDR2 sequences are LNHDA and SQIVND (reference sequence). The CDR3 is 16 residues long. V lost 5 bases and J 2 bases, leaving 17 bases between the germline ends. The CDR3 reads CASSPGDKGFTDTQYF. CDR3 DNA sequence: TGTGCCAGTAGTCCCGGGGACAAAGGTTTCACAGATACGCAGTATTTT.